This entry lists 23 T cell receptor beta chains sequenced from one sample in a study of cytomegalovirus exposure and HLA in healthy donors. Use of 60 Vbeta and 13 Jbeta primers characterized the PCR. Clones were read by immunoSEQ multiplex PCR, and TCRdb kept only the in-frame ones, dropping some. The table shows around 180,000 clones, with about 90% occurring only once. Source material: PBMCs. The receptors were gathered from a girl in the first two years of life in good health and CMV-seronegative.

The chain couples TRBV15 to TRBJ2-2; D perhaps matches TRBD2 (5 bases). Trimming took 0 bases from V and 3 from J, leaving 8 bases between them. Germline V gene data show CDR1 as LNHNV and CDR2 as YYDKDF (reference sequence). The length of the CDR3 is 15 residues. The CDR3 bases are TGTGCCACCAGCAGAGATATGCGGGACACCGGGGAGCTGTTTTTT. Translated, it gives CATSRDMRDTGELFF.

The V gene is TRBV7-2, the J gene TRBJ2-1; 9 positions agree with TRBD2. The CDR3 is 16 residues long. CDR1 and CDR2 (germline): SGHTA, FQGNSA. J was trimmed by 8 bases and V by 1 base; bases with no gene match: 9. For the CDR3, the DNA is TGTGCCAGCAGCTTAGTCTCAGCGGGAGGAGTGTATGAGCAGTTCTTC. It yields the protein CASSLVSAGGVYEQFF.

The CDR3 loop reads CASSFNVLQGADEQYF. CDR3 in DNA: TGTGCCAGCAGCTTTAACGTTTTACAGGGGGCCGACGAGCAGTACTTC. J is TRBJ2-5 and V is TRBV7-8, with TRBD1 matching 9 bases. The end of the DNA aligns better with TRBJ2-7, so the J call may be wrong. The CDR3 has 16 residues. Germline loops: CDR1 SGHVS, CDR2 FQNEAQ.

This chain uses TRBV10-3 with TRBJ2-5, with 12 nucleotides matching TRBD1. The CDR3 consists of 16 residues. V shed 10 bases and J 4 bases; nucleotides not matched to a gene: 13. Germline lookup yields CDR1 ENHRY and CDR2 SYGVKD. CDR3 nucleotides: TGTGCCACAAACCGGGACAGGGGGCTAGGGGGAGAGACCCAGTACTTC. Translated, it gives CATNRDRGLGGETQYF.

The chain couples TRBV11-2 to TRBJ2-7, with TRBD1 identical over 8 bases. Germline V gene data show CDR1 as SGHAT and CDR2 as FQNNGV. The CDR3 is made up of 15 amino acids. Losses at the gene ends were 6 bases for V and 0 bases for J; bases not matched to a gene: 7. The CDR3 sequence: CASRRPGGASYEQYF. CDR3 nucleotide sequence: TGTGCCAGCAGGCGTCCAGGGGGCGCCTCCTACGAGCAGTACTTC.

This clone was picked up one time. The chain has TRBV7-2 and TRBJ2-7; tentative D call: TRBD2 (5 bases). Germline V lookup: CDR1 SGHTA, CDR2 FQGNSA. V shed 6 bases and J shed 1 base, with 22 bases lying between them. The length of the CDR3 is 17 residues. The CDR3 region has the DNA TGTGCCAGCAGGCCTTTCGGACCGGGGAGCGGTTCCTACGAGCAGTACTTC. Its translation is CASRPFGPGSGSYEQYF.

V is TRBV10-3 and J is TRBJ1-2, with TRBD1 matching over 8 bases. Looked up from germline, CDR1 is ENHRY and CDR2 is SYGVKD. With V trimmed by 3 bases and J by 4 bases, 7 bases remained unmatched. The CDR3 runs 15 residues. The DNA for the CDR3 is TGTGCCATCAGTGAAGGGGGACAGGCCATCTATGGCTACACCTTC. This sequence encodes CAISEGGQAIYGYTF.

Regarding this clone: Other nucleotide sequences in the sample specify the same CDR3. This sequence joins TRBV19 and TRBJ1-5; D might be TRBD1 (6 bases). Trimming left V 5 bases short and J 0 bases short, with 8 bases between. CDR1 is LNHDA and CDR2 is SQIVND in the germline V gene (reference sequence). This CDR3 spans 14 amino acids. The CDR3, as DNA: TGTGCCAGTAGTGACAGGTATAGCAATCAGCCCCAGCATTTT. It specifies CASSDRYSNQPQHF.

V usage is TRBV6-1 and J usage is TRBJ1-2, with a tentative D call TRBD1 (5 bases). Germline loops: CDR1 MNHNS, CDR2 SASEGT. V was cut by 0 bases and J by 4 bases, with 9 bases left in between. The CDR3 consists of 14 residues. The CDR3 spells CASSEAGVGYGYTF. CDR3 coding DNA: TGTGCCAGCAGTGAAGCAGGGGTGGGCTATGGCTACACCTTC.

This chain uses TRBV27 with TRBJ1-1; perhaps TRBD1 as D (5 bases). Per germline, CDR1 MNHEY and CDR2 SMNVEV (reference sequence). Deletions cut 3 bases from V and 1 base from J, with 9 bases between. The CDR3 is 14 residues long. For the CDR3, the DNA is TGTGCCAGCAGTTTTTCCGACAGGAACACTGAAGCTTTCTTT. The encoded protein is CASSFSDRNTEAFF.

The chain carries TRBV9 and TRBJ2-1; TRBD2 matches at 9 bases. Per germline, CDR1 SGDLS and CDR2 YYNGEE. The CDR3 loop spans 15 amino acids. Unmatched junction bases numbered 1, after V lost 3 bases and J lost 0 bases. CDR3 bases: TGTGCCAGCAGCGCTAGCGGGGACTCCTACAATGAGCAGTTCTTC. It encodes CASSASGDSYNEQFF.

V gene TRBV5-4 combines with J gene TRBJ2-1; 9 bases map to TRBD2. This CDR3 has 16 residues. Per the germline V gene, CDR1 is SGHNT and CDR2 is YYREEE (reference sequence). The V gene end was trimmed by 5 bases and the J gene end by 6 bases; junction bases not matched to a gene: 12. The CDR3 is CASSIGPREGGNEQFF. CDR3 sequence (DNA): TGTGCCAGCAGTATTGGACCGCGGGAGGGGGGCAATGAGCAGTTCTTC.

The genes are TRBV7-8 and TRBJ1-1, with no clear D. The CDR3 is made up of 13 amino acids. Looked up from germline, CDR1 is SGHVS and CDR2 is FQNEAQ. Trimming removed 3 bases at V and 7 bases at J, with 12 bases between. This CDR3 is CASSFKPGIEAFF. CDR3 nucleotides: TGTGCCAGCAGCTTTAAGCCCGGGATTGAAGCTTTCTTT.

The chain has TRBV7-9 and TRBJ1-1; 9 bases are a match to TRBD1. V lost 1 base, J lost 5 bases, and 8 bases stayed unmatched. The CDR3 spans 16 residues. Germline V gene lookup returns CDR1 SEHNR and CDR2 FQNEAQ (reference sequence). The DNA for the CDR3 is TGTGCCAGCAGCTTAGTGGGAACAGGGGGCGAAACTGAAGCTTTCTTT. Its protein product is CASSLVGTGGETEAFF. The whole variable domain, filled in from reference TRBV7-9 and TRBJ1-1, reads DTGVSQNPRHKITKRGQNVTFRCDPISEHNRLYWYRQTLGQGPEFLTYFQNEAQLEKSRLLSDRFSAERPKGSFSTLEIQRTEQGDSAMYLCASSLVGTGGETEAFFGQGTRLTVV.

The genes are TRBV9 and TRBJ2-7; 8 positions match TRBD2. This CDR3 has 16 amino acids. Germline V gene data show CDR1 as SGDLS and CDR2 as YYNGEE. Trimming at V came to 3 bases and at J to 2 bases, leaving 10 bases not matched to a gene. The CDR3 DNA reads as TGTGCCAGCAGCGCCGGCGGGGGGACTAGGACCTACGAGCAGTACTTC. Amino acids: CASSAGGGTRTYEQYF.

This rearrangement joins TRBV4-2 to TRBJ2-1; 8 nucleotides match TRBD2. Germline V gene sequence: CDR1 LGHNA, CDR2 YNFKEQ. The trim removed 5 bases at V and 0 bases at J, leaving 3 bases unmatched. The CDR3 loop spans 15 amino acids. CDR3: CASSTGGSSYNEQFF. CDR3 sequence (DNA): TGTGCCAGCAGCACGGGAGGGAGCTCCTACAATGAGCAGTTCTTC.

The chain joins TRBV19 to TRBJ2-3; D is unclear. The germline CDR1 and CDR2 sequences are LNHDA and SQIVND (reference sequence). The length of the CDR3 is 13 residues. Deletions cut 4 bases from V and 5 bases from J, with 10 bases between. CDR3 in amino acids: CASSTVAGDTQYF. In DNA form, the CDR3 reads TGTGCCAGTAGTACTGTAGCTGGAGATACGCAGTATTTT.

The chain's CDR3 is CASSFRGQPQHF. CDR3 nucleotides: TGTGCCAGCAGCTTCAGAGGCCAGCCCCAGCATTTT. The chain is built from TRBV7-9 and TRBJ1-5, with D unclear. The CDR3 contains 12 residues. Trimming pared 3 bases from V and 7 bases from J, leaving 7 bases between. Looked up from germline, CDR1 is SEHNR and CDR2 is FQNEAQ (reference sequence).

V usage is TRBV5-1 and J usage is TRBJ2-6; D gene uncertain. The germline CDR1 and CDR2 sequences are SGHRS and YFSETQ. The V and J ends lost 0 bases and 0 bases respectively, with 10 bases between them. The CDR3 runs 17 residues. The CDR3 spells CASSLGRRYSGANVLTF. Here the CDR3 DNA reads TGCGCCAGCAGCTTGGGCAGGCGATACTCTGGGGCCAACGTCCTGACTTTC.

In DNA form, the CDR3 reads TGTGCCAGCAGCCCCCCGGGACAGAACTCCTACAATGAGCAGTTCTTC. Its protein is CASSPPGQNSYNEQFF. V is TRBV12-1 and J is TRBJ2-1; the D call TRBD1 from the table was never checked on the DNA. TRBV12-1 is a listed pseudogene. CDR3 size: 16 residues.

The genes are TRBV4-1 and TRBJ2-2, with 8 bases aligning to TRBD1. The ends lost 0 bases at V and 2 bases at J; junction bases unmatched: 5. The CDR3 loop spans 17 amino acids. In germline, CDR1 is MGHRA, CDR2 YSYEKL. CDR3 DNA: TGCGCCAGCAGCCAAGACGAAGGGACAGGTAACACCGGGGAGCTGTTTTTT. Its translation: CASSQDEGTGNTGELFF.

This chain links TRBV10-3 with TRBJ2-1; D might be TRBD2 (5 bases). Per germline, CDR1 ENHRY and CDR2 SYGVKD. The CDR3 is made up of 16 amino acids. V was pared by 6 bases and J by 0 bases, with 15 bases between. The CDR3 is CAIRGTSGSSYNEQFF. Here the CDR3 DNA reads TGTGCCATCAGGGGAACTTCGGGGAGCTCCTACAATGAGCAGTTCTTC.

CDR3 protein: CSAGQGYEQYF. CDR3 DNA: TGCAGTGCTGGACAGGGGTACGAGCAGTACTTC. The chain recombines TRBV20-1 with TRBJ2-7, with 9 bases lining up with TRBD1. V lost 5 bases to trimming and J lost 4 bases; unmatched junction nucleotides: 0. The CDR3 totals 11 residues. The V gene's germline CDR1 is DFQATT and CDR2 SNEGSKA (reference sequence).